The 27 T cell receptor beta chains below all came from one sample that was sequenced in a study of beta chain features in type 1 diabetes. Study-level results: Significant though moderate, a shortening of TCRB CDR3s appeared in all four CD4+ subsets of Type 1 diabetes patients.

Reverse transcribing all isolated RNA meant expressed TCRB transcripts were sequenced. Some clones are missing from TCRdb's copy, which holds only in-frame ones; the method was immunoSEQ multiplex PCR. The sample lists some 44,000 clones, approximately 70% occurring once. Antigens for these TCRs are unknown. Material for sequencing was Tregs from blood. The receptor source for this set is a woman aged 18-35 years with type 1 diabetes.

The rearrangement links TRBV18 to TRBJ1-3; D is perhaps TRBD1 (6 bases). V lost 4 bases, J lost 3 bases, and 7 bases lay in between. CDR1 is KGHSH and CDR2 is LQKENI in the germline V gene. The CDR3 covers 13 residues. The CDR3 is CASSQGVGNTIYF. DNA for the CDR3: TGTGCCAGCTCACAGGGGGTTGGAAACACCATATATTTT.

This clone was counted between two and nine times. The V and J genes are TRBV18 and TRBJ2-7, with D unclear. Germline assignment: CDR1 KGHSH and CDR2 LQKENI. The CDR3 covers 14 residues. The V gene lost 2 bases and the J gene lost 0 bases, with 8 bases spanning the gap. The CDR3 here is CASSPSSYSYEQYF. The DNA for the CDR3 is TGTGCCAGCTCACCAAGTAGCTACTCCTACGAGCAGTACTTC.

The chain couples TRBV5-1 to TRBJ1-2; 10 bases line up with TRBD1. The CDR3 has 14 residues. Germline assignment: CDR1 SGHRS and CDR2 YFSETQ. The V gene end was trimmed by 4 bases and the J gene end by 7 bases; junction bases not matched to a gene: 7. CDR3 protein: CASSQRDRGGGYTF. CDR3 in DNA: TGCGCCAGCAGCCAACGGGACAGGGGAGGTGGCTACACCTTC. Supplemented by reference TRBV5-1 and TRBJ1-2, the full variable domain reads KAGVTQTPRYLIKTRGQQVTLSCSPISGHRSVSWYQQTPGQGLQFLFEYFSETQRNKGNFPGRFSGRQFSNSRSEMNVSTLELGDSALYLCASSQRDRGGGYTFGSGTRLTVV.

CDR3 amino acids: CASTYSGGLINEQFF. The CDR3 DNA follows: TGTGCCAGCACCTATAGCGGGGGCCTTATAAATGAGCAGTTCTTC. The J gene is TRBJ2-1, the V gene TRBV7-2; 9 nucleotides match TRBD2. The germline V gene encodes CDR1 SGHTA and CDR2 FQGNSA. V gave up 7 bases and J gave up 7 bases; unmatched junction bases: 11. This CDR3 is built from 15 residues.

The V call is TRBV5-5, the J call TRBJ1-1; perhaps TRBD1 as D (6 bases). The V end lost 0 bases, the J end lost 1 base, and 13 bases lay between the germline ends. Germline V lookup: CDR1 SGHKS, CDR2 YYEKEE (reference sequence). CDR3 length equals 16 residues. Here the CDR3 DNA reads TGTGCCAGCAGCTTGGATTACGGGACATCGAACACTGAAGCTTTCTTT. As protein: CASSLDYGTSNTEAFF. Supplemented by reference TRBV5-5 and TRBJ1-1, the full variable domain reads DAGVTQSPTHLIKTRGQQVTLRCSPISGHKSVSWYQQVLGQGPQFIFQYYEKEERGRGNFPDRFSARQFPNYSSELNVNALLLGDSALYLCASSLDYGTSNTEAFFGQGTRLTVV.

This chain connects TRBV9 to TRBJ1-3; D remains unclear. The germline CDR1 and CDR2 sequences are SGDLS and YYNGEE. The CDR3 is 14 amino acids. The V gene lost 0 bases and the J gene lost 1 base, with 5 bases spanning the gap. In nucleotides, the CDR3 is TGTGCCAGCAGCGTAGGAGCGTCTGGAAACACCATATATTTT. It codes for CASSVGASGNTIYF. The variable domain in full, with the rest retrieved from reference TRBV9 and TRBJ1-3, is DSGVTQTPKHLITATGQRVTLRCSPRSGDLSVYWYQQSLDQGLQFLIQYYNGEERAKGNILERFSAQQFPDLHSELNLSSLELGDSALYFCASSVGASGNTIYFGEGSWLTVV.

The chain has TRBV29-1 and TRBJ2-7; 7 bases line up with TRBD1. CDR1 is SQVTM, CDR2 ANQGSEA, per germline. The V and J ends lost 7 bases and 6 bases, in that order; junction bases with no gene match: 6. The CDR3 is made up of 11 amino acids. Here the CDR3 DNA reads TGCAGCGCCACTGACAGGGCCGAGCAGTACTTC. Translated, it gives CSATDRAEQYF.

This clone rates as medium-sized. The rearrangement uses TRBV29-1 and TRBJ1-2, with TRBD1 matching over 7 bases. The germline V gene has CDR1 SQVTM and CDR2 ANQGSEA. V lost 1 base, J lost 8 bases, and 10 bases stayed unmatched. There are 14 residues in the CDR3. The CDR3 reads CSVEGSRGPGGYTF. CDR3 nucleotide sequence: TGCAGCGTTGAAGGGTCGAGGGGGCCGGGCGGCTACACCTTC.

The genes are TRBV7-7 and TRBJ2-2; D uncertain. Trimming pared 2 bases from V and 1 base from J, leaving 5 bases between. The CDR3 consists of 14 residues. The V gene's germline CDR1 is SSHAT and CDR2 FNYEAQ (reference sequence). The CDR3 reads CASSLSVNTGELFF. CDR3 coding DNA: TGTGCCAGCAGCTTATCCGTGAACACCGGGGAGCTGTTTTTT.

CDR3 coding DNA: TGTGCCAGCAGGGGACAGGGGGACTATGGCTACACCTTC. Translation gives CASRGQGDYGYTF. The J gene is TRBJ1-2, the V gene TRBV2; TRBD1 matches 11 bases. CDR1 is SNHLY, CDR2 FYNNEI, per germline. J gave up 3 bases and V 6 bases, and 0 bases lay outside the gene matches. This CDR3 has 13 residues.

This chain links TRBV5-1 with TRBJ2-7; 7 positions match TRBD1. The CDR3 totals 13 residues. Germline V gene lookup returns CDR1 SGHRS and CDR2 YFSETQ. V lost 3 bases and J lost 0; bases outside the gene matches: 0. In nucleotides, the CDR3 is TGCGCCAGCAGCTGGGACAGCTCCTACGAGCAGTACTTC. Its translation is CASSWDSSYEQYF.

V gene TRBV5-1 combines with J gene TRBJ2-5; TRBD2 matches 7 bases. The CDR3 is 14 amino acids. Trimming took 5 bases from V and 6 from J; bases not matched to a gene: 10. Germline assignment: CDR1 SGHRS and CDR2 YFSETQ. The CDR3: CASRNSGTSKTQYF. CDR3 coding DNA: TGCGCCAGCAGGAACAGCGGGACTTCTAAGACCCAGTACTTC. Filled out from reference TRBV5-1 and TRBJ2-5, the complete variable domain reads KAGVTQTPRYLIKTRGQQVTLSCSPISGHRSVSWYQQTPGQGLQFLFEYFSETQRNKGNFPGRFSGRQFSNSRSEMNVSTLELGDSALYLCASRNSGTSKTQYFGPGTRLLVL.

The J gene is TRBJ2-3, the V gene TRBV7-9; 7 positions match TRBD1. CDR3 length: 15 amino acids. CDR1 and CDR2 (germline): SEHNR, FQNEAQ (reference sequence). The junction had 4 bases not matched to a gene; V was cut back by 2 bases and J by 2 bases. CDR3 DNA: TGTGCCAGCAGCTTAACGACAGGGATCACAGATACGCAGTATTTT. Amino acids: CASSLTTGITDTQYF.

This clone occurred a few times. Sequence at one end of the junction differs from germline and may be a read error. This chain joins TRBV5-4 and TRBJ1-4, with a weak D call TRBD1 (6 bases). CDR1 is SGHNT, CDR2 YYREEE, per germline (reference sequence). The CDR3 consists of 14 residues. The CDR3 nucleotides read TGCGCCAGCAGCTCACAGGGTGGGAATGAAAAACTGTTTTTT. Protein product: CASSSQGGNEKLFF.

The chain recombines TRBV4-3 with TRBJ1-6, with D possibly being TRBD1 (6 bases). The CDR3 covers 15 residues. V was clipped by 5 bases and J by 5 bases, with 13 bases between them. CDR1 LGHNA and CDR2 YSLEER come from the germline V gene. The CDR3 loop is CASSIVQGDNSPLHF. The CDR3 region has the DNA TGCGCCAGCAGCATCGTACAGGGAGATAATTCACCCCTCCACTTT.

The chain couples TRBV29-1 to TRBJ1-3; D not certain. CDR1 is SQVTM, CDR2 ANQGSEA, per germline. Trimming took 3 bases from V and 2 from J, leaving 11 bases between them. The CDR3 spans 14 residues. DNA of the CDR3: TGCAGCGTTGAGAGGGTACCCCCTGGAAACACCATATATTTT. This sequence encodes CSVERVPPGNTIYF.

This clone has a handful of counts. The V gene is TRBV6-6, the J gene TRBJ2-2; possible D gene TRBD1, 6 bases. The CDR3 covers 14 residues. Germline CDR1 and CDR2: MNHNY and SVGAGI (reference sequence). V dropped 1 base and J dropped 7 bases, with 10 bases sitting between them. The CDR3 loop reads CASSYFQGFGELFF. CDR3 coding DNA: TGTGCCAGCAGTTACTTCCAGGGGTTCGGGGAGCTGTTTTTT.

The chain couples TRBV6-5 to TRBJ2-7; D may be TRBD1 (5 bases). The CDR3 is 13 amino acids. In germline, CDR1 is MNHEY, CDR2 SVGAGI. The V gene lost 4 bases and the J gene lost 6 bases, with 13 bases spanning the gap. CDR3 DNA: TGTGCCAGCAGTTCCAGGGTTTCGGGCGAGCAGTACTTC. Its translation: CASSSRVSGEQYF.

The chain employs TRBV7-2 and TRBJ2-6, with 8 bases that match TRBD1. V was pared by 5 bases and J by 1 base, with 7 bases of the junction left unmatched. Germline-derived CDR1 and CDR2 are SGHTA and FQGNSA. The CDR3 extends over 17 amino acids. Here the CDR3 DNA reads TGTGCCAGCAGCCCTCAGGGGGCCGGTTCTGGGGCCAACGTCCTGACTTTC. Protein product: CASSPQGAGSGANVLTF.

The CDR3 spells CASTHGTHLGTEAFF. The CDR3 DNA sequence: TGTGCCAGCACTCACGGGACACACTTAGGAACTGAAGCTTTCTTT. The V call is TRBV5-6, the J call TRBJ1-1; possibly TRBD1 for D (6 bases). Trimming pared 6 bases from V and 5 bases from J, leaving 20 bases between. Per the germline V gene, CDR1 is SGHDT and CDR2 is YYEEEE. CDR3 size: 15 residues.

The chain is built from TRBV6-1 and TRBJ2-5; D unresolved. Trimming left V 8 bases short and J 4 bases short, with 14 bases between. The CDR3 covers 13 residues. Germline assignment: CDR1 MNHNS and CDR2 SASEGT. The DNA for the CDR3 is TGTGCCAGCTCTCTAGGCTACGTAGAGACCCAGTACTTC. This translates into CASSLGYVETQYF.

The chain carries TRBV2 and TRBJ2-6; D not resolved. V was shortened by 8 bases and J by 2 bases, with 10 bases between the two germline ends. Germline values: CDR1 SNHLY, CDR2 FYNNEI. The length of the CDR3 is 14 residues. CDR3 loop: CASPAGPGANVLTF. The CDR3 nucleotides are TGTGCCAGCCCCGCAGGCCCTGGGGCCAACGTCCTGACTTTC.

The chain joins TRBV14 to TRBJ2-1, with D perhaps TRBD2 (5 bases). CDR3 size: 11 residues. V was trimmed by 3 bases and J by 15 bases, leaving 12 bases between them. Germline loops: CDR1 SGHDN, CDR2 FVKESK. DNA for the CDR3: TGTGCCAGCAGCCATGGAGGCAGCTCGTTCTTC. It codes for CASSHGGSSFF.

The chain recombines TRBV7-3 with TRBJ2-5, with TRBD2 matching 11 bases. This CDR3 has 15 amino acids. Losses at the gene ends were 5 bases for V and 1 base for J; bases not matched to a gene: 3. Germline-derived CDR1 and CDR2 are SGHTA and FQGTGA. CDR3 sequence reads: CASSRTSGPQETQYF. CDR3 DNA sequence: TGTGCCAGCAGCCGGACTAGCGGGCCCCAAGAGACCCAGTACTTC.

CDR3 bases: TGTGCCGCCAGCGACAGGGAACTAACCGGGGAGCTGTTTTTT. It encodes CAASDRELTGELFF. The V and J genes are TRBV10-3 and TRBJ2-2; TRBD1 agrees at 7 bases. V trimming: 11 bases; J trimming: 5 bases; junction bases outside the gene matches: 11. Germline V lookup: CDR1 ENHRY, CDR2 SYGVKD. The CDR3 extends over 14 amino acids.

The gene calls are TRBV18 and TRBJ2-5, with D possibly TRBD2 on 6 matching bases. The better agreement between TRBJ2-7 and the DNA end casts doubt on the J call. Germline V gives CDR1 KGHSH, CDR2 LQKENI. The CDR3 totals 16 residues. This CDR3 is CASSPPLGLASYEQYF. DNA for the CDR3: TGTGCCAGCTCACCCCCCCTGGGGCTAGCGAGTTACGAGCAGTACTTC.

This clone was observed a handful of times. The chain couples TRBV4-2 to TRBJ2-1; 7 bases fit TRBD2. The germline CDR1 and CDR2 sequences are LGHNA and YNFKEQ. The CDR3 consists of 14 residues. V shed 0 bases and J 8 bases; nucleotides not matched to a gene: 4. CDR3 nucleotides: TGTGCCAGCAGCCAAGACCTGACTAGCTATGAGCAGTTCTTC. Its translation: CASSQDLTSYEQFF.